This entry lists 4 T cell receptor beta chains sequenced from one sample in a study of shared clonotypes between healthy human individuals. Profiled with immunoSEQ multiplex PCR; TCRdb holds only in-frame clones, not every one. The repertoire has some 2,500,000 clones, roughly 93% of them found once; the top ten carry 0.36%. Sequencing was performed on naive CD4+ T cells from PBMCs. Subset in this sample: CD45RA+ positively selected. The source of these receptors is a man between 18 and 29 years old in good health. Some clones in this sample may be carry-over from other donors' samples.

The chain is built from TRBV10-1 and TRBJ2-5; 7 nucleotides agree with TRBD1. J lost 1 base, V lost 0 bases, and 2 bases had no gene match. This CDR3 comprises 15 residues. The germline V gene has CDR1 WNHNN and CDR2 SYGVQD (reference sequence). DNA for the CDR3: TGCGCCAGCAGTGAGTCAGGGACAGTCCAAGAGACCCAGTACTTC. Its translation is CASSESGTVQETQYF.

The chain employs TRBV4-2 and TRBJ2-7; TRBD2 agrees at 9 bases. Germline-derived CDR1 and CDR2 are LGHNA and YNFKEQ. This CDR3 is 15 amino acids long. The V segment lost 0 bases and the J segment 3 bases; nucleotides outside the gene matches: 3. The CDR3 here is CASSQDLAGIYEQYF. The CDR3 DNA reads TGTGCCAGCAGCCAAGATCTAGCGGGAATCTACGAGCAGTACTTC.

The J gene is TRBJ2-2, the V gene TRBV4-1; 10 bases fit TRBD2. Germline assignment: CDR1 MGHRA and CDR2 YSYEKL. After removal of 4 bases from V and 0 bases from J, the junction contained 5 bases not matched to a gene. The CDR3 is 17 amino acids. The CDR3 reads CASSPRTSGANTGELFF. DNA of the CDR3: TGCGCCAGCAGCCCTCGGACTAGCGGTGCGAACACCGGGGAGCTGTTTTTT.

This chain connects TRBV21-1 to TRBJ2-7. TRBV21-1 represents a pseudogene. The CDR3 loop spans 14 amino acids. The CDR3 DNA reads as TGTGCCAGCAGCCAAGGGGGTGCGGCCTACGAGCAGTACTTC. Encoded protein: CASSQGGAAYEQYF.